This TCR beta chain was sequenced during a study of blood T cell repertoires in COVID-19. Study-level background: The origin of the acute and convalescent COVID-19 samples was the United States, Italy and Spain. PBMCs, B-cell-depleted T cells, or T cells provided the cDNA or gDNA that made up the material.

Some clones are missing from TCRdb's copy, which holds only in-frame ones; the method was immunoSEQ multiplex PCR. The data contain about 670,000 clones, approximately 90% of them singletons. The V end was cut by 5 bases, the J end by 0 bases, with 21 bases between. The CDR3 loop spans 19 amino acids. Sequencing was carried out using peripheral blood. The V and J genes are TRBV5-3 and TRBJ2-6; maybe TRBD2 (5 bases). TRBV5-3 is placed among ORFs of uncertain function. This sequence was found in a woman aged 18 to 35 with acute or convalescent COVID-19. CDR3: CARSSQLQTTNSGANVLTF. The CDR3 region has the DNA TGTGCCAGAAGTTCCCAGCTACAGACTACAAACTCTGGGGCCAACGTCCTGACTTTC.